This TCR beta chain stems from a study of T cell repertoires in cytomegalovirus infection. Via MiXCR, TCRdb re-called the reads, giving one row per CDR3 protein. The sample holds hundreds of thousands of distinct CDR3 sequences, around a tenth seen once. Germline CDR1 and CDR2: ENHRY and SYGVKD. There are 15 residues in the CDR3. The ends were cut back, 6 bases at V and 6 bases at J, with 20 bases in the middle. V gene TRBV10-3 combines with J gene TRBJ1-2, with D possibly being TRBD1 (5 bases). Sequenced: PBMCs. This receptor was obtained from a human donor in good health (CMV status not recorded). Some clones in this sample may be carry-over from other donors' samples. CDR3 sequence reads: CAISPRWDGGDGYTF. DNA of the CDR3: TGTGCCATCAGCCCAAGATGGGACGGGGGGGATGGCTACACCTTC.